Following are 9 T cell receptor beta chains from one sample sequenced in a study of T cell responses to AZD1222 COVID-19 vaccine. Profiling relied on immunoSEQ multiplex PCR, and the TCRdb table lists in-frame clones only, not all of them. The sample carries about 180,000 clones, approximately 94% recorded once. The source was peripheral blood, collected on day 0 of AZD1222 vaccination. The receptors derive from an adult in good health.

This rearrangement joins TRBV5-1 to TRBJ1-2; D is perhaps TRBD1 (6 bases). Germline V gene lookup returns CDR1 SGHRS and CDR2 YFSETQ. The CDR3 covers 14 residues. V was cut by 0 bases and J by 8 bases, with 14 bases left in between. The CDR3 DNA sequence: TGCGCCAGCAGCTTGGCAGTGACAGGAGACGGCTACACCTTC. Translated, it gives CASSLAVTGDGYTF.

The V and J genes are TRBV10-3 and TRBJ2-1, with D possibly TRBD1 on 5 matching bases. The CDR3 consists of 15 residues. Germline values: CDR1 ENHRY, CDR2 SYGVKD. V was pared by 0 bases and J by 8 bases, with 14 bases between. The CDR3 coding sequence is TGTGCCATCAGTGAGTCTGCTTTCCAGGGCTATGAGCAGTTCTTC. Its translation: CAISESAFQGYEQFF.

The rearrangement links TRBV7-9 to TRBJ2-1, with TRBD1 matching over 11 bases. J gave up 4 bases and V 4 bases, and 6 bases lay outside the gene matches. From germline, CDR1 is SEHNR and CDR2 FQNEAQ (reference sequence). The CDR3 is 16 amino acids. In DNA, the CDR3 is TGTGCCAGCAGCTACGGTGGGGACAGGGGGTACAATGAGCAGTTCTTC. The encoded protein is CASSYGGDRGYNEQFF.

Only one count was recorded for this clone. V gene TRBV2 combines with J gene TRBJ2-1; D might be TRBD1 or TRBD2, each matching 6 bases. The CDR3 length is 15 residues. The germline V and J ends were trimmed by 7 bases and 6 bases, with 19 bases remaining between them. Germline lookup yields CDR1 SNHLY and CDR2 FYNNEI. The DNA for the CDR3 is TGTGCCAGCACTCGAGGGGGGACAAACTTCAATGAGCAGTTCTTC. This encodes CASTRGGTNFNEQFF.

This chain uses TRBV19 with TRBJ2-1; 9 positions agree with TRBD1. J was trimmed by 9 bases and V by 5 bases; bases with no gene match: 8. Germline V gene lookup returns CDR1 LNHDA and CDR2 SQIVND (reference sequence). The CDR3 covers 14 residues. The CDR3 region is CASSRPGQGFEQFF. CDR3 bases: TGTGCCAGTAGTCGACCCGGACAGGGGTTTGAGCAGTTCTTC. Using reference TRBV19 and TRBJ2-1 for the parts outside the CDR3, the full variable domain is DGGITQSPKYLFRKEGQNVTLSCEQNLNHDAMYWYRQDPGQGLRLIYYSQIVNDFQKGDIAEGYSVSREKKESFPLTVTSAQKNPTAFYLCASSRPGQGFEQFFGPGTRLTVL.

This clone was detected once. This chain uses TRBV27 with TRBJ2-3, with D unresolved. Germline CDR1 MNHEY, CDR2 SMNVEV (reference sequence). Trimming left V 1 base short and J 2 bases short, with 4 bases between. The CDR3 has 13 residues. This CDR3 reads CASSLWDTDTQYF. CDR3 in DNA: TGTGCCAGCAGTTTATGGGACACAGATACGCAGTATTTT.

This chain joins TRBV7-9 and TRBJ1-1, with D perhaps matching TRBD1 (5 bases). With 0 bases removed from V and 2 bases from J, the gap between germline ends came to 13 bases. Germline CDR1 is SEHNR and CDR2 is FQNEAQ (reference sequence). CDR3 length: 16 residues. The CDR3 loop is CASSLAGGRVNTEAFF. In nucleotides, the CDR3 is TGTGCCAGCAGCTTAGCGGGGGGTCGGGTCAACACTGAAGCTTTCTTT.

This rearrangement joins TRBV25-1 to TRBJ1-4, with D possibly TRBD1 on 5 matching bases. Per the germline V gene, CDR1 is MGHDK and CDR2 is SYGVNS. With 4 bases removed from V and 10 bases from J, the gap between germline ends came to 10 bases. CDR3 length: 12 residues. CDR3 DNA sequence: TGTGCCAGCAGTGGAGGGGCTAGAAAACTGTTTTTT. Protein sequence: CASSGGARKLFF.

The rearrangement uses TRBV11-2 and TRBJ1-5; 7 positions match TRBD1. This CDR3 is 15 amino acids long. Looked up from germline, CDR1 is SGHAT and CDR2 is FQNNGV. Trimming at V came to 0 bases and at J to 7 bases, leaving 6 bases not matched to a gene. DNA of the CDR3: TGTGCCAGCAGCTTAGATGTAGGGGGCGGGCAGCCCCAGCATTTT. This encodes CASSLDVGGGQPQHF.